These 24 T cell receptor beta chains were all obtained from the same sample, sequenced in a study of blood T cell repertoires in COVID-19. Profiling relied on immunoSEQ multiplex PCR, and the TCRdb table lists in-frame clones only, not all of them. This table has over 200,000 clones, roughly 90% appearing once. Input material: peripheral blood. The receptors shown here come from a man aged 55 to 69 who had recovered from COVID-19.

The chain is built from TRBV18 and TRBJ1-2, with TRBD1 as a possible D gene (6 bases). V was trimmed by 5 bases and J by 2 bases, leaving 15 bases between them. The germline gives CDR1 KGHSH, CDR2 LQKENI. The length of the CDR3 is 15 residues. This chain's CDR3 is CASSSGGLYNYGYTF. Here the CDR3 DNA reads TGTGCCAGCTCATCGGGGGGGCTCTACAACTATGGCTACACCTTC.

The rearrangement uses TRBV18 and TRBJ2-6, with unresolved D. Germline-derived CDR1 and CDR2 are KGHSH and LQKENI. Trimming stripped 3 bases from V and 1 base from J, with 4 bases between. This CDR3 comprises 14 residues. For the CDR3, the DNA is TGTGCCAGCTCACCTCCGTCTGGGGCCAACGTCCTGACTTTC. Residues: CASSPPSGANVLTF.

In DNA, the CDR3 is TGTGCCAGTAGTTCGGGACGGCGGACAGAGGGTGGCAATCAGCCCCAGCATTTT. It is translated as CASSSGRRTEGGNQPQHF. The J gene is TRBJ1-5, the V gene TRBV19; D is possibly TRBD1 (6 bases). Trimming took off 5 bases at V and 2 bases at J, with 22 bases between the two ends. Germline V CDR1 and CDR2: LNHDA, SQIVND (reference sequence). There are 18 residues in the CDR3. The whole variable domain, remainder taken from reference TRBV19 and TRBJ1-5, is DGGITQSPKYLFRKEGQNVTLSCEQNLNHDAMYWYRQDPGQGLRLIYYSQIVNDFQKGDIAEGYSVSREKKESFPLTVTSAQKNPTAFYLCASSSGRRTEGGNQPQHFGDGTRLSIL.

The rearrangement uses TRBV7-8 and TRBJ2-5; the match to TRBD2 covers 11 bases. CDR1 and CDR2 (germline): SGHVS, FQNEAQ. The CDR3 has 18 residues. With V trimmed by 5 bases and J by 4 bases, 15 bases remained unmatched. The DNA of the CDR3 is TGTGCCAGCAGCCCACGCGGAACTAGCGGGAGTAATCCAGAGACCCAGTACTTC. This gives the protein CASSPRGTSGSNPETQYF.

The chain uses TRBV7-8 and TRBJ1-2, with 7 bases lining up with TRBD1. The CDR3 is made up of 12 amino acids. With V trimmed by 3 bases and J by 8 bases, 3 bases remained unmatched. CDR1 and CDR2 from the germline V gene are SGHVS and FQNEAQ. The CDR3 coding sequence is TGTGCCAGCAGCTTGACAGGGTCCGGCTACACCTTC. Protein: CASSLTGSGYTF.

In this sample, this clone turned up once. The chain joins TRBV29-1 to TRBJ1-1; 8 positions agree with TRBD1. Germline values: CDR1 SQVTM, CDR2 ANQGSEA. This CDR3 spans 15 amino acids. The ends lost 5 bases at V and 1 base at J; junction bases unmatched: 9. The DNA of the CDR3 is TGCAGCGTTAGTTCGGCAGGGGGCACGAACACTGAAGCTTTCTTT. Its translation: CSVSSAGGTNTEAFF. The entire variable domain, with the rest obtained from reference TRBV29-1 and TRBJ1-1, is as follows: SAVISQKPSRDICQRGTSLTIQCQVDSQVTMMFWYRQQPGQSLTLIATANQGSEATYESGFVIDKFPISRPNLTFSTLTVSNMSPEDSSIYLCSVSSAGGTNTEAFFGQGTRLTVV.

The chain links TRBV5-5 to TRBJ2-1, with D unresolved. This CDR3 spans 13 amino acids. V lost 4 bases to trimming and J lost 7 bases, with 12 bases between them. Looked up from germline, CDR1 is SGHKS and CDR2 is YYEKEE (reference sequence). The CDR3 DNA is TGTGCCAGCAGCCCCCATCCTCAGAATGAGCAGTTCTTC. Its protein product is CASSPHPQNEQFF.

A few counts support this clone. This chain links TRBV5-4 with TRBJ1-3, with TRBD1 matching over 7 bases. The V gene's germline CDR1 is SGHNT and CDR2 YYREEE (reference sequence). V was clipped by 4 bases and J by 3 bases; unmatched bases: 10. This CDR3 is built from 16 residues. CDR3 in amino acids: CASSASTGEGGNTIYF. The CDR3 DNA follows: TGTGCCAGCAGCGCCTCTACAGGGGAAGGTGGAAACACCATATATTTT.

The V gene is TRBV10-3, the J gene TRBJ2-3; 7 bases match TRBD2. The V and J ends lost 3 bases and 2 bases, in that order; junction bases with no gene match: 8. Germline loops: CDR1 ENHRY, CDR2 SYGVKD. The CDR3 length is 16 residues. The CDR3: CAISDSLADITDTQYF. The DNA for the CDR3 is TGTGCCATCAGTGATTCCCTAGCGGATATCACAGATACGCAGTATTTT.

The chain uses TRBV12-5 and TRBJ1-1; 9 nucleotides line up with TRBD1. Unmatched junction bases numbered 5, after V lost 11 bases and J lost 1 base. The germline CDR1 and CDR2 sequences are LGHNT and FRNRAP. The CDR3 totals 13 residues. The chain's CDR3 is CAGGTGWNTEAFF. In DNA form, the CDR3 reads TGTGCTGGGGGGACAGGGTGGAACACTGAAGCTTTCTTT. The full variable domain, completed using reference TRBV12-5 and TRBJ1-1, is DARVTQTPRHKVTEMGQEVTMRCQPILGHNTVFWYRQTMMQGLELLAYFRNRAPLDDSGMPKDRFSAEMPDATLATLKIQPSEPRDSAVYFCAGGTGWNTEAFFGQGTRLTVV.

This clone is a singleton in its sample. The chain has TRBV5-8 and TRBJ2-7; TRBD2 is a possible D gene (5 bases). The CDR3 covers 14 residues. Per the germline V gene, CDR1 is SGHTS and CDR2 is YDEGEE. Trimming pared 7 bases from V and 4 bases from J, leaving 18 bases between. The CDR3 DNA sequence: TGTGCCAGCCGCCCGGGGTTGCATGCTTACGAGCAGTACTTC. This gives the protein CASRPGLHAYEQYF. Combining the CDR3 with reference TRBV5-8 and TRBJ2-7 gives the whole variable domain EAGVTQSPTHLIKTRGQQATLRCSPISGHTSVYWYQQALGLGLQFLLWYDEGEERNRGNFPPRFSGRQFPNYSSELNVNALELEDSALYLCASRPGLHAYEQYFGPGTRLTVT.

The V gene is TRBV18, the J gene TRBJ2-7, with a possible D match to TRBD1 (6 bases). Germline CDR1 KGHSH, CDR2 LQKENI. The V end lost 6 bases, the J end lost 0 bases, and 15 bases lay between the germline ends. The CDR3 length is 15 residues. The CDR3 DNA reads TGTGCCAGCTCCCATTTGACAGGCCTCTCCTACGAGCAGTACTTC. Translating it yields CASSHLTGLSYEQYF.

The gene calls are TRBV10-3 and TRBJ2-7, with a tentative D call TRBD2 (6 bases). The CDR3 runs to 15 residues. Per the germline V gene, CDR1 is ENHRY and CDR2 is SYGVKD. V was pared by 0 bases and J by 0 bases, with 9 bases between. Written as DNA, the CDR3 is TGTGCCATCAGTGAGTCGCGCGGGATCTCCTACGAGCAGTACTTC. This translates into CAISESRGISYEQYF.

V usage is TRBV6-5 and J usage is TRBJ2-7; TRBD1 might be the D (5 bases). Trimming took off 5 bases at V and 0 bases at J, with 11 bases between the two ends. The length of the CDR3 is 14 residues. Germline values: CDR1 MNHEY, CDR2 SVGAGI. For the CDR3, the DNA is TGTGCCAGCAGTCGACAGCCACCCTCCTACGAGCAGTACTTC. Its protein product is CASSRQPPSYEQYF.

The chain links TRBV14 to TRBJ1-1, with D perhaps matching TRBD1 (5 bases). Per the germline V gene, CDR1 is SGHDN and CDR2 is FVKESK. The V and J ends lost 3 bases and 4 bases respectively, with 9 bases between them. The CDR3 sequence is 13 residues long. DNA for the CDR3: TGTGCCAGCAGCCACAGAAGGGGCACTGAAGCTTTCTTT. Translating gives CASSHRRGTEAFF.

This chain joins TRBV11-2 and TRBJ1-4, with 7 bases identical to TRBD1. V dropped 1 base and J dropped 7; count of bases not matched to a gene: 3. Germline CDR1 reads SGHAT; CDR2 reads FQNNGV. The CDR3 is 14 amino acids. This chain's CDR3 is CASSLGQGFEKLFF. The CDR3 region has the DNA TGTGCCAGCAGCTTAGGACAGGGTTTTGAAAAACTGTTTTTT.

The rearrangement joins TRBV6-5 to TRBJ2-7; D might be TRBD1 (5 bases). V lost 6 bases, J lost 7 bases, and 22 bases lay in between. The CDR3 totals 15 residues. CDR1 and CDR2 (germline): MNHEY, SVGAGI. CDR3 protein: CASSSPSVGRDEQYF. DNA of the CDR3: TGTGCCAGCAGCTCCCCCTCCGTAGGCAGGGATGAGCAGTACTTC.

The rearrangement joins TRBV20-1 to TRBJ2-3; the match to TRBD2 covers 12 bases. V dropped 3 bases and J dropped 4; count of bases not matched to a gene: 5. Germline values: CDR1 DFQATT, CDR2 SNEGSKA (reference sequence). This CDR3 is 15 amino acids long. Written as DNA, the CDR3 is TGCAGTGCTAGTAAGCCTAGCGGGAGGGCAGATACGCAGTATTTT. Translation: CSASKPSGRADTQYF.

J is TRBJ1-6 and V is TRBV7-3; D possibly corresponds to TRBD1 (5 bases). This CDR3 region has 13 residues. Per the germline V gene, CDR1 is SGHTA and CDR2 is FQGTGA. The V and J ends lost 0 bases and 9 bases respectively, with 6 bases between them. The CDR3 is CASSLTGGSPLHF. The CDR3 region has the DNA TGTGCCAGCAGCTTAACGGGGGGTTCACCCCTCCACTTT.

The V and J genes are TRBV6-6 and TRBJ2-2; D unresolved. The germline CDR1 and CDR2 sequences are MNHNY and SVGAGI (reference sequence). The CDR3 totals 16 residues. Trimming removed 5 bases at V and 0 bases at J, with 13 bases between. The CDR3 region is CASSGSYVSNTGELFF. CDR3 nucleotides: TGTGCCAGCAGTGGCTCTTACGTCTCGAACACCGGGGAGCTGTTTTTT.

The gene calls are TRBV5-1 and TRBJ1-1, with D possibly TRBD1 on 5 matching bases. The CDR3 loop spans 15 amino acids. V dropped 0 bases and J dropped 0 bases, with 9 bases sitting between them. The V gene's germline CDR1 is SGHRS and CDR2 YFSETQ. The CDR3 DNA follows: TGCGCCAGCAGCTTGGTCGACAGTATGAACACTGAAGCTTTCTTT. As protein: CASSLVDSMNTEAFF.

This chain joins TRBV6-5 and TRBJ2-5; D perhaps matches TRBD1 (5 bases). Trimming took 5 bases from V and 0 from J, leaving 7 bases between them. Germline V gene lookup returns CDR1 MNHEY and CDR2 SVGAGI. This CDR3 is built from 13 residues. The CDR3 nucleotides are TGTGCCAGCAGTCACAGGAACCAAGAGACCCAGTACTTC. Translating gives CASSHRNQETQYF.

The CDR3: CASSLDRENTEAFF. The CDR3 nucleotides are TGTGCCAGCAGCTTAGACAGGGAGAACACTGAAGCTTTCTTT. The chain joins TRBV7-3 to TRBJ1-1; 7 positions match TRBD1. Germline loops: CDR1 SGHTA, CDR2 FQGTGA. J lost 1 base, V lost 2 bases, and 1 base had no gene match. The CDR3 sequence is 14 residues long.

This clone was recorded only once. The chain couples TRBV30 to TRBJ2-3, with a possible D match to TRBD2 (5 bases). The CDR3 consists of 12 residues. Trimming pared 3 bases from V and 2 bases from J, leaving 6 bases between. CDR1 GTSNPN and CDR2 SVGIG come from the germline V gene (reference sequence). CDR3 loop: CAWSGNTDTQYF. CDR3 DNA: TGTGCCTGGAGCGGGAACACAGATACGCAGTATTTT.